One sample yielded the 27 T cell receptor beta chains listed below, sequenced in a study of blood T cell repertoires in COVID-19. Here immunoSEQ multiplex PCR was the method, and the copy in TCRdb shows in-frame clones only, minus some. This table holds over 200,000 clones, around 90% found once. Source material: peripheral blood. These receptors came from a woman between 18 and 29 years old who had recovered from COVID-19.

V and J are TRBV6-1 and TRBJ1-1; the D is unclear. Germline V gene sequence: CDR1 MNHNS, CDR2 SASEGT. The CDR3 is 20 amino acids. Trimming left V 2 bases short and J 4 bases short, with 29 bases between. In DNA, the CDR3 is TGTGCCAGCAGTGAACCACACCTGGTGGGGTCCAGATCGGGAGGCACTGAAGCTTTCTTT. Translating gives CASSEPHLVGSRSGGTEAFF.

This clone was counted between two and nine times. This rearrangement joins TRBV30 to TRBJ2-7, with 8 bases matching TRBD1. Germline V gene sequence: CDR1 GTSNPN, CDR2 SVGIG (reference sequence). The CDR3 length is 14 residues. V was pared by 2 bases and J by 6 bases, with 9 bases of the junction left unmatched. The CDR3 DNA reads as TGTGCCTGGAGTCCTCCCGCGACAGGGGCCGAGCAGTACTTC. Translating it yields CAWSPPATGAEQYF.

J is TRBJ1-6 and V is TRBV25-1, with TRBD1 as a possible D gene (6 bases). Trimming shortened V by 4 bases and J by 14 bases, and 15 bases separated the two germline ends. Per germline, CDR1 MGHDK and CDR2 SYGVNS. The CDR3 consists of 13 residues. In nucleotides, the CDR3 is TGTGCCAGCAGTGCTCGGGACATGCTGTCCCTCCACTTT. Encoded protein: CASSARDMLSLHF.

The chain joins TRBV13 to TRBJ2-4, with D perhaps TRBD1 (6 bases). Trimming removed 5 bases from V and 4 bases from J, with 9 bases in between. The germline V gene has CDR1 PRHDT and CDR2 FYEKMQ (reference sequence). CDR3 size: 13 residues. CDR3 in amino acids: CASSLQGKNIQYF. For the CDR3, the DNA is TGTGCCAGCAGCCTACAGGGAAAAAACATTCAGTACTTC.

The chain recombines TRBV4-3 with TRBJ2-7, with a weak D call TRBD2 (6 bases). Trimming cost V 0 bases and J 0 bases, with 6 bases left between them. The CDR3 runs 14 residues. Germline CDR1 reads LGHNA; CDR2 reads YSLEER. The CDR3 sequence: CASSQERGSYEQYF. The CDR3 DNA follows: TGCGCCAGCAGCCAAGAGCGGGGCTCCTACGAGCAGTACTTC.

The chain couples TRBV5-4 to TRBJ1-1, with 8 bases identical to TRBD1. With V trimmed by 4 bases and J by 3 bases, 2 bases remained unmatched. Germline assignment: CDR1 SGHNT and CDR2 YYREEE (reference sequence). This CDR3 is built from 13 residues. The CDR3 DNA reads as TGTGCCAGCAGCCTACAGGGGGACACTGAAGCTTTCTTT. It encodes CASSLQGDTEAFF.

The gene calls are TRBV29-1 and TRBJ2-1; D perhaps matches TRBD2 (6 bases). The CDR3 sequence is 15 residues long. The germline CDR1 and CDR2 sequences are SQVTM and ANQGSEA. V gave up 6 bases and J gave up 7 bases, with 22 bases separating them. In DNA form, the CDR3 reads TGCAGCGTAGCACTAGCAAAACCGGAGAATAATGAGCAGTTCTTC. This encodes CSVALAKPENNEQFF.

The chain recombines TRBV9 with TRBJ1-1; D gene uncertain. Looked up from germline, CDR1 is SGDLS and CDR2 is YYNGEE. The V and J ends lost 3 bases and 4 bases respectively, with 16 bases between them. The CDR3 covers 15 residues. The CDR3: CASSGFWDGSTEAFF. DNA for the CDR3: TGTGCCAGCAGCGGCTTCTGGGATGGGAGCACTGAAGCTTTCTTT.

V and J are TRBV6-5 and TRBJ1-3; possibly TRBD1 for D (5 bases). The CDR3 has 15 amino acids. Trimming shortened V by 0 bases and J by 3 bases, and 9 bases separated the two germline ends. Germline loops: CDR1 MNHEY, CDR2 SVGAGI. The CDR3: CASSYSGGFGNTIYF. The CDR3 bases are TGTGCCAGCAGTTACTCGGGGGGGTTTGGAAACACCATATATTTT.

The V call is TRBV9, the J call TRBJ2-3; D is perhaps TRBD2 (6 bases). In germline, CDR1 is SGDLS, CDR2 YYNGEE. The V end was cut by 5 bases, the J end by 4 bases, with 20 bases between. CDR3 length equals 16 residues. In DNA, the CDR3 is TGTGCCAGCAGTTTTAAAGCCGGGAGAGGGGCAGATACGCAGTATTTT. This gives the protein CASSFKAGRGADTQYF.

V gene TRBV7-8 combines with J gene TRBJ2-7; 7 bases line up with TRBD1. Germline CDR1 reads SGHVS; CDR2 reads FQNEAQ. This CDR3 comprises 13 residues. V dropped 5 bases and J dropped 6; count of bases not matched to a gene: 7. CDR3 region: CASSKRQGSEQYF. In DNA, the CDR3 is TGTGCCAGCAGCAAGAGACAGGGCTCCGAGCAGTACTTC.

This chain uses TRBV6-2 or TRBV6-3 with TRBJ1-2; the D is unclear. CDR1 is MNHEY, CDR2 SVGEGT, per germline. The CDR3 is made up of 16 amino acids. V lost 0 bases and J 0 bases, leaving 11 bases between the germline ends. The CDR3 spells CASSYSIPDANYGYTF. The CDR3 DNA is TGTGCCAGCAGTTACTCGATTCCAGATGCTAACTATGGCTACACCTTC.

This sequence joins TRBV2 and TRBJ2-3, with TRBD2 identical over 12 bases. Germline CDR1 is SNHLY and CDR2 is FYNNEI. V lost 6 bases to trimming and J lost 2 bases; unmatched junction nucleotides: 3. The CDR3 runs 15 residues. As DNA, the CDR3 is TGTGCCAGCAGGGGACTAGCGGGCGTCACAGATACGCAGTATTTT. It translates to CASRGLAGVTDTQYF.

The gene calls are TRBV27 and TRBJ2-1; tentative D call: TRBD1 (5 bases). Germline V gene lookup returns CDR1 MNHEY and CDR2 SMNVEV (reference sequence). This CDR3 has 16 residues. Trimming cost V 5 bases and J 5 bases, with 19 bases left between them. CDR3 residues: CASSTGPVWQNNEQFF. CDR3 coding DNA: TGTGCCAGCAGTACAGGTCCGGTATGGCAGAACAATGAGCAGTTCTTC.

The chain employs TRBV10-3 and TRBJ2-5; the match to TRBD1 covers 11 bases. J gave up 5 bases and V 3 bases, and 11 bases lay outside the gene matches. Germline values: CDR1 ENHRY, CDR2 SYGVKD. The CDR3 is made up of 17 amino acids. CDR3 sequence reads: CAISDPPGQGARETQYF. The CDR3 region has the DNA TGTGCCATCAGTGACCCCCCTGGACAGGGGGCCCGGGAGACCCAGTACTTC.

The gene calls are TRBV15 and TRBJ2-3; the match to TRBD2 covers 7 bases. Germline CDR1 LNHNV, CDR2 YYDKDF (reference sequence). J was trimmed by 5 bases and V by 0 bases; bases with no gene match: 8. The CDR3 runs 16 residues. CDR3 residues: CATSREFSGTLDTQYF. The CDR3 DNA reads as TGTGCCACCAGCAGAGAGTTCAGCGGGACTCTAGATACGCAGTATTTT. The full variable domain, in which reference TRBV15 and TRBJ2-3 provide the parts outside the CDR3, is DAMVIQNPRYQVTQFGKPVTLSCSQTLNHNVMYWYQQKSSQAPKLLFHYYDKDFNNEADTPDNFQSRRPNTSFCFLDIRSPGLGDTAMYLCATSREFSGTLDTQYFGPGTRLTVL.

The rearrangement joins TRBV30 to TRBJ1-5, with no clear D. The CDR3 consists of 13 residues. The V end lost 1 base, the J end lost 2 bases, and 6 bases lay between the germline ends. Germline assignment: CDR1 GTSNPN and CDR2 SVGIG (reference sequence). The chain's CDR3 is CAWSGGGNQPQHF. CDR3 coding DNA: TGTGCCTGGAGTGGCGGGGGCAATCAGCCCCAGCATTTT.

V usage is TRBV2 and J usage is TRBJ2-3, with a possible D match to TRBD2 (5 bases). The CDR3 consists of 16 residues. Trimming pared 7 bases from V and 0 bases from J, leaving 17 bases between. Germline assignment: CDR1 SNHLY and CDR2 FYNNEI. CDR3 amino acids: CASNSEEGVSTDTQYF. CDR3 nucleotide sequence: TGTGCCAGCAATAGTGAAGAGGGTGTGAGCACAGATACGCAGTATTTT.

V and J are TRBV9 and TRBJ1-2; the D is unclear. With 4 bases removed from V and 6 bases from J, the gap between germline ends came to 13 bases. This CDR3 has 13 amino acids. The germline V gene encodes CDR1 SGDLS and CDR2 YYNGEE. Here the CDR3 DNA reads TGTGCCAGCAGCCCCTCGGGGAGACATGGCTACACCTTC. It specifies CASSPSGRHGYTF.

The chain uses TRBV29-1 and TRBJ1-2, with TRBD1 identical over 7 bases. Germline CDR1 SQVTM, CDR2 ANQGSEA. J was trimmed by 2 bases and V by 0 bases; bases with no gene match: 3. This CDR3 comprises 14 residues. CDR3 sequence: CSVEDTGVNYGYTF. CDR3 coding DNA: TGCAGCGTTGAAGATACAGGGGTGAACTATGGCTACACCTTC.

A few counts support this clone. The rearrangement joins TRBV5-5 to TRBJ2-7; 10 bases are shared with TRBD2. Trimming at V came to 0 bases and at J to 2 bases, leaving 5 bases not matched to a gene. The CDR3 is made up of 16 amino acids. In germline, CDR1 is SGHKS, CDR2 YYEKEE (reference sequence). CDR3 nucleotide sequence: TGTGCCAGCAGCTTGGGAGCTAGCGGGGGAGCCTACGAGCAGTACTTC. It codes for CASSLGASGGAYEQYF.

This clone was seen a single time. This rearrangement joins TRBV15 to TRBJ1-5, with D perhaps TRBD1 (6 bases). The CDR3 is made up of 15 amino acids. Germline V lookup: CDR1 LNHNV, CDR2 YYDKDF (reference sequence). Deletions cut 0 bases from V and 5 bases from J, with 11 bases between. The DNA of the CDR3 is TGTGCCACCAGCAGAGATGGGGACACTCATCAGCCCCAGCATTTT. Its translation is CATSRDGDTHQPQHF.

This rearrangement joins TRBV6-2 or TRBV6-3 to TRBJ2-3; D call uncertain. Germline CDR1 MNHEY, CDR2 SVGEGT. V dropped 0 bases and J dropped 2 bases, with 9 bases sitting between them. The CDR3 loop spans 15 amino acids. The CDR3 loop is CASSYSFSSTDTQYF. The DNA for the CDR3 is TGTGCCAGCAGTTACTCGTTTTCCTCCACAGATACGCAGTATTTT.

The V gene is TRBV20-1, the J gene TRBJ2-3; no clear D gene. Trimming removed 3 bases from V and 6 bases from J, with 22 bases in between. Germline CDR1 is DFQATT and CDR2 is SNEGSKA (reference sequence). The CDR3 is made up of 16 amino acids. The CDR3 region is CSASTLVRHTRDTQYF. CDR3 nucleotide sequence: TGCAGTGCTAGTACCCTAGTAAGGCATACACGGGATACGCAGTATTTT.

The chain uses TRBV11-3 and TRBJ2-1; 8 nucleotides align to TRBD2. From germline, CDR1 is SGHNT and CDR2 YENEEA. CDR3 length equals 15 residues. V lost 0 bases, J lost 8 bases, and 6 bases stayed unmatched. The CDR3 loop reads CASSLDGTRGDEQFF. In nucleotides, the CDR3 is TGTGCCAGCAGCTTAGATGGGACTAGGGGCGATGAGCAGTTCTTC.

The chain links TRBV5-4 to TRBJ1-1; 7 bases align to TRBD1. This CDR3 has 14 residues. Germline CDR1 and CDR2: SGHNT and YYREEE (reference sequence). Germline trimming cut 1 base from V and 1 base from J; bases unmatched to any gene: 1. The CDR3 region is CASSLNRGNTEAFF. The CDR3 coding sequence is TGTGCCAGCAGCTTGAACAGGGGGAACACTGAAGCTTTCTTT.

The gene calls are TRBV13 and TRBJ2-3, with 12 bases identical to TRBD1. The CDR3 sequence is 15 residues long. Germline lookup yields CDR1 PRHDT and CDR2 FYEKMQ (reference sequence). Trimming removed 4 bases from V and 4 bases from J; junction bases left unmatched: 3. The CDR3 region is CASSYRDRGPDTQYF. The CDR3 DNA sequence: TGTGCCAGCAGCTACCGGGACAGGGGGCCAGATACGCAGTATTTT.